This T cell receptor (beta chain) was recorded in a study of breast tumors, draining lymph nodes, adjacent tissues. This clonotype showed up just a few times. This CDR3 has 15 residues. The germline gives CDR1 SGHRS, CDR2 YFSETQ. V lost 1 base to trimming and J lost 9 bases, with 17 bases between them. In TCRdb, the multiplex PCR reads were re-called with MiXCR into one record per CDR3 protein. The repertoire holds some 230,000 distinct CDR3 sequences, with roughly a third as singletons. Axillary draining lymph nodes of breast cancer patients supplied the node samples. The chain recombines TRBV5-1 with TRBJ2-1, with D perhaps TRBD2 (6 bases). Material: axillary lymph node tissue. The TCR originated in a female donor with breast cancer. Some clones in this sample may be carry-over from other donors' samples. CDR3 amino acids: CASSLSQGGSGEQFF. DNA for the CDR3: TGCGCCAGCAGCTTGAGTCAGGGAGGAAGCGGTGAGCAGTTCTTC.